Listed below are T cell receptor beta chains from one sample, sequenced in a study of post-analysis software for immune sequencing data. TCRdb re-derived calls from the PCR reads in MiXCR, one entry per CDR3 protein. The data contain hundreds of thousands of distinct CDR3 sequences, more than 30% of them seen just once; the ten biggest clones take up around 8%. Sequenced: blood. The source of these receptors is a girl aged 2-9 years with multiple sclerosis. The CDR3 runs from the conserved cysteine through the conserved F or W.

V gene | CDR3 protein
TRBV5-1 | CASSLEYSAYEQYF
TRBV20-1 | CSASGVAGGGETQYF
TRBV4-3 | CASSQGTGDYYEQYF
TRBV20-1 | CSARDLTASLSYNEQFF
TRBV4-3 | CASSQANEGTATSSYNEQFF
TRBV7-9 | CASSLAKGLRLTDTQYF
TRBV5-6 | CASSGTTGGPQHF
TRBV20-1 | CSVSGTGGQETQYF
TRBV20-1 | CSARRLAAQETQYF
TRBV4-2 | CASSHSGTANEKLFF
TRBV29-1 | CSVDYRVGDYGYTF
TRBV6-2/TRBV6-3 | CASRLAGYGGPNYEQYF
TRBV5-1 | CASSLREAIGSDEQYF
TRBV4-2 | CASSQEDSSGAKNEQFF
TRBV29-1 | CSVEDLQMGQVDNEQFF
TRBV28 | CASSLSLYEQYF
TRBV19 | CASSTTYSGRADYEQYF
TRBV5-1 | CASSLLGQGHREQYF
TRBV5-1 | CASSFGQGSTDTQYF
TRBV10-3 | CAISEAGGAQHF
TRBV7-9 | CASSLRPKETQYF
TRBV12-3/TRBV12-4 | CASSQTANIQYF
TRBV7-2 | CASSLGGSLYNEQFF
TRBV20-1 | CSAGNGQGRQPQHF
TRBV7-9 | CASSQGKDISYNEQFF
TRBV20-1 | CSATDSSYGYTF
TRBV6-6 | CASSSHGTGDEKLFF
TRBV10-2 | CASSESTSGEQFF
TRBV3-1 | CASSPGREPLEQYF
TRBV6-5 | CASSHRTGVGETQYF
TRBV28 | CASHPGQAYGYTF
TRBV29-1 | CSVGTPRTGNYEQYF
TRBV7-6 | CASSACLAVYYEQYF
TRBV20-1 | CSSTRQSDEQYF
TRBV5-1 | CASSLSAAGTGSEKLFF
TRBV6-5 | CASSYVQGARTEAFF
TRBV29-1 | CSVSLIPGGLFF
TRBV27 | CASSPTTGALQHF
TRBV24-1 | CATSDLIGQGVHYGYTF
TRBV7-9 | CASNYQRAGRHEQYF
TRBV3-1 | CASSQFSSSGELFF
TRBV9 | CASSPVADYKETQYF
TRBV29-1 | CSVGDRAPGKYF
TRBV6-5 | CASSSQALGEQYF
TRBV7-6 | CASSLVKRAGGTDTQYF
TRBV7-8 | CASSRGQLDNSPLHF
TRBV29-1 | CSVVREWGQPQHF
TRBV6-6 | CASSLYRGAGGQETQYF
TRBV7-2 | CASSLGIAPLVWTQYF
TRBV5-1 | CASRSGNPSDEQYF
TRBV20-1 | CSAHPTTSYEQYF
TRBV9 | CASTLEPAGGYTEAFF
TRBV6-2/TRBV6-3 | CASGEGLLDEQFF
TRBV12-5 | CASGLTTGTLGAQYF
TRBV20-1 | CSGARIVCNEQFF
TRBV25-1 | CASSEGSSYNEQFF
TRBV29-1 | CSALGQGVSGANVLTF
TRBV20-1 | CSARVEGWNTEAFF